A selection of T cell receptor beta chains follows, all from one sample in a study of blood T cell repertoires in COVID-19. The table came from immunoSEQ multiplex PCR; TCRdb's copy has only in-frame clones and leaves some out. Of about 360,000 clones listed, 65% to 90% are singletons. The specimen was peripheral blood. These receptors all come from a woman aged 60 to 75 with COVID-19, enrolled during active disease. Each CDR3 is given with its conserved first and last residue. Each record gives: D gene, V gene, clone size, J gene, CDR3 DNA, CDR3 protein. D genes are given only for firm matches. Not all rows give a size; the values are once, few, many and, for expanded clones, a class.

d_call: NA
v_call: TRBV15
clone_size: once
j_call: TRBJ1-1
cdr3_nt: TGTGCCACCAGCAGAGAAGATCCTTCGGGGGGATTGTTTGGCACTGAAGCTTTCTTT
cdr3_aa: CATSREDPSGGLFGTEAFF

d_call: TRBD1
v_call: TRBV5-4
clone_size: many
j_call: TRBJ2-7
cdr3_nt: TGTGTGGTCCGGGACAGCGGTTTCTACGAGCAGTACTTC
cdr3_aa: CVVRDSGFYEQYF

d_call: NA
v_call: TRBV5-6
clone_size: NA
j_call: TRBJ1-1
cdr3_nt: TGTGCCAGCAGCTTGGGGTGGGCCCTGAACACTGAAGCTTTCTTT
cdr3_aa: CASSLGWALNTEAFF

d_call: NA
v_call: TRBV12-3/TRBV12-4
clone_size: once
j_call: TRBJ2-3
cdr3_nt: TGTGCCAGCACTCTCAGGGATACGCAGTATTTT
cdr3_aa: CASTLRDTQYF

d_call: TRBD1
v_call: TRBV7-3
clone_size: NA
j_call: TRBJ1-1
cdr3_nt: TGTGCCAGCAGCTTAACTCGGACAGGGGATACTGAAGCTTTCTTT
cdr3_aa: CASSLTRTGDTEAFF

d_call: TRBD1
v_call: TRBV29-1
clone_size: NA
j_call: TRBJ1-1
cdr3_nt: TGCAGCGCTCGCGCGACAGGGGCGAACACTGAAGCTTTCTTT
cdr3_aa: CSARATGANTEAFF

d_call: NA
v_call: TRBV30
clone_size: NA
j_call: TRBJ1-6
cdr3_nt: TGTGCCTGGAAAGGTGACACTTATTCACCCCTCCACTTT
cdr3_aa: CAWKGDTYSPLHF

d_call: TRBD2
v_call: TRBV19
clone_size: NA
j_call: TRBJ2-7
cdr3_nt: TGTGCCAGTAGTATTGTTACTAGCGGCGCCAAGCAGTACTTC
cdr3_aa: CASSIVTSGAKQYF

d_call: NA
v_call: TRBV7-8
clone_size: NA
j_call: TRBJ1-1
cdr3_nt: TGTGCCAGCAGCTTAGGGGCCAGGGGGAACACTGAAGCTTTCTTT
cdr3_aa: CASSLGARGNTEAFF

d_call: TRBD2
v_call: TRBV2
clone_size: NA
j_call: TRBJ2-7
cdr3_nt: TGTGCCAGCAACGTGCGGGGGGCCTACGAGCAGTACTTC
cdr3_aa: CASNVRGAYEQYF

d_call: TRBD2
v_call: TRBV7-3
clone_size: NA
j_call: TRBJ2-5
cdr3_nt: TGTGCCAGCAGCTCGAGCGGGGAAGAGACCCAGTACTTC
cdr3_aa: CASSSSGEETQYF

d_call: NA
v_call: TRBV27
clone_size: NA
j_call: TRBJ1-2
cdr3_nt: TGTGCCAGCAGGAGAACGACTCAGGGTAATGGCTACACCTTC
cdr3_aa: CASRRTTQGNGYTF

d_call: NA
v_call: TRBV23-1
clone_size: NA
j_call: TRBJ2-1
cdr3_nt: TGCGCCAGCAGTCACATCGGAGGTCCTGAGCAGTTCTTC
cdr3_aa: CASSHIGGPEQFF

d_call: TRBD1
v_call: TRBV6-6
clone_size: NA
j_call: TRBJ1-6
cdr3_nt: TGTGCCAGCAGTTCCAATGACAGGGTGAATTCACCCCTCCACTTT
cdr3_aa: CASSSNDRVNSPLHF

d_call: NA
v_call: TRBV12-3/TRBV12-4
clone_size: NA
j_call: TRBJ2-3
cdr3_nt: TGTGCCAGCAGTCCCAGTCACACAGATACGCAGTATTTT
cdr3_aa: CASSPSHTDTQYF

d_call: TRBD2
v_call: TRBV2
clone_size: NA
j_call: TRBJ2-1
cdr3_nt: TGTGCCAGCAGCCGGGACTATTCGGGTTACAATGAGCAGTTCTTC
cdr3_aa: CASSRDYSGYNEQFF

d_call: TRBD1
v_call: TRBV7-3
clone_size: NA
j_call: TRBJ2-1
cdr3_nt: TGTGCCAGCAGCTTAAGGTTGGACAGGATCAACAATGAGCAGTTCTTC
cdr3_aa: CASSLRLDRINNEQFF

d_call: NA
v_call: TRBV30
clone_size: few
j_call: TRBJ1-2
cdr3_nt: TGTGCCTGGAACCCACAGGGTGCCTATGGCTACACCTTC
cdr3_aa: CAWNPQGAYGYTF

d_call: TRBD1
v_call: TRBV7-3
clone_size: NA
j_call: TRBJ2-5
cdr3_nt: TGTGCCAGCAGCCTGGACAGGGCGTCGCAGACCCAGTACTTC
cdr3_aa: CASSLDRASQTQYF

d_call: TRBD2
v_call: TRBV18
clone_size: NA
j_call: TRBJ2-5
cdr3_nt: TGTGCCAGCTCACCACGACTAGCTCCCCAAGAGACCCAGTACTTC
cdr3_aa: CASSPRLAPQETQYF

d_call: NA
v_call: TRBV3-1/TRBV3-2
clone_size: NA
j_call: TRBJ1-1
cdr3_nt: TGTGCCAGCAGCCAAGATTTGGGGAGTGGCACTGAAGCTTTCTTT
cdr3_aa: CASSQDLGSGTEAFF

d_call: TRBD1
v_call: TRBV30
clone_size: NA
j_call: TRBJ1-4
cdr3_nt: TGTGCCTGGAGCCAACTAGGGACAGGGGGCGGTTGGGAAAAACTGTTTTTT
cdr3_aa: CAWSQLGTGGGWEKLFF

d_call: NA
v_call: TRBV11-3
clone_size: NA
j_call: TRBJ1-2
cdr3_nt: TGTGCCAGCATCGACAGGATTATCTATGGCTACACCTTC
cdr3_aa: CASIDRIIYGYTF

d_call: NA
v_call: TRBV5-4
clone_size: NA
j_call: TRBJ1-2
cdr3_nt: TGTGCCAGCAGCAGGTACAGGGTCCCCTATGGCTACACCTTC
cdr3_aa: CASSRYRVPYGYTF

d_call: TRBD1
v_call: TRBV10-3
clone_size: NA
j_call: TRBJ2-3
cdr3_nt: TGTGCCATCAGTGACGACAGGGGAGTGACAGATACGCAGTATTTT
cdr3_aa: CAISDDRGVTDTQYF

d_call: TRBD1
v_call: TRBV10-3
clone_size: NA
j_call: TRBJ1-6
cdr3_nt: TGTGCCATCAGTGGGGAGGACAGGAGCTCCTATAATTCACCCCTCCACTTT
cdr3_aa: CAISGEDRSSYNSPLHF

d_call: NA
v_call: TRBV5-1
clone_size: NA
j_call: TRBJ1-1
cdr3_nt: TGCGCCAGCAGCTCCGGGACTGAAGGTACTGAAGCTTTCTTT
cdr3_aa: CASSSGTEGTEAFF

d_call: TRBD1
v_call: TRBV10-2
clone_size: NA
j_call: TRBJ1-2
cdr3_nt: TGCGCCAGCAGAGGGCTAGGACAGGGGAATGGCTACACCTTC
cdr3_aa: CASRGLGQGNGYTF

d_call: TRBD1
v_call: TRBV11-3
clone_size: NA
j_call: TRBJ2-1
cdr3_nt: TGTGCCAGCAGCCACGGACAGGGAAAAGCTTCCGATGAGCAGTTCTTC
cdr3_aa: CASSHGQGKASDEQFF

d_call: NA
v_call: TRBV10-2
clone_size: few
j_call: TRBJ1-5
cdr3_nt: TGCGCCAGCAGTGAGTCGGGGCTGGGTAGCAATCAGCCCCAGCATTTT
cdr3_aa: CASSESGLGSNQPQHF

d_call: TRBD2
v_call: TRBV29-1
clone_size: NA
j_call: TRBJ2-3
cdr3_nt: TGCAGCGTTGGGGAGGGGACAGATACGCAGTATTTT
cdr3_aa: CSVGEGTDTQYF

d_call: NA
v_call: TRBV6-2/TRBV6-3
clone_size: NA
j_call: TRBJ1-1
cdr3_nt: TGTGCCAGCAGTCCCCTAAGCCCGGGGGTCCCTGAAGCTTTCTTT
cdr3_aa: CASSPLSPGVPEAFF

d_call: TRBD1
v_call: TRBV11-3
clone_size: NA
j_call: TRBJ1-1
cdr3_nt: TGTGCCAGCAGCTTGGCCTACAGGGGGAAGAACACTGAAGCTTTCTTT
cdr3_aa: CASSLAYRGKNTEAFF

d_call: NA
v_call: TRBV6-4
clone_size: NA
j_call: TRBJ1-3
cdr3_nt: TGTGCCAGCAGTGACTCCCGGAGTCGAACCTCCCTAAACACCATATATTTT
cdr3_aa: CASSDSRSRTSLNTIYF

d_call: NA
v_call: TRBV20-1
clone_size: once
j_call: TRBJ1-2
cdr3_nt: TGCAGTGCCGGGGGGGATTATGGCTACACCTTC
cdr3_aa: CSAGGDYGYTF

d_call: NA
v_call: TRBV5-1
clone_size: NA
j_call: TRBJ2-1
cdr3_nt: TGCGCCAGCAGCTCCCGGGGTAGCGGATACAATGAGCAGTTCTTC
cdr3_aa: CASSSRGSGYNEQFF

d_call: TRBD1
v_call: TRBV6-5
clone_size: NA
j_call: TRBJ1-2
cdr3_nt: TGTGCCAGCAGTTACGGGACAGCCCCAACTAACTATGGCTACACCTTC
cdr3_aa: CASSYGTAPTNYGYTF

d_call: TRBD2
v_call: TRBV9
clone_size: NA
j_call: TRBJ2-7
cdr3_nt: TGTGCCAGCAGCGTAGAGCGGGGGGACTACGAGCAGTACTTC
cdr3_aa: CASSVERGDYEQYF

d_call: TRBD2
v_call: TRBV18
clone_size: NA
j_call: TRBJ2-5
cdr3_nt: TGTGCCAGCTCACCACGGGCCGGGACTAGCGGCCAAGAGACCCAGTACTTC
cdr3_aa: CASSPRAGTSGQETQYF

d_call: NA
v_call: TRBV6-1
clone_size: NA
j_call: TRBJ2-5
cdr3_nt: TGTGCCAGCAGTGAAAGAATCACAGGGCGGCAAGAGACCCAGTACTTC
cdr3_aa: CASSERITGRQETQYF

d_call: NA
v_call: TRBV5-5
clone_size: NA
j_call: TRBJ1-4
cdr3_nt: TGTGCCAGCAGCTTGGGGCGGGGTTATGAAAAACTGTTTTTT
cdr3_aa: CASSLGRGYEKLFF

d_call: TRBD2
v_call: TRBV7-9
clone_size: NA
j_call: TRBJ2-7
cdr3_nt: TGTGCCAGCAGCGCAGGGGCCTTAACTAGCGGGATAACCTACGAGCAGTACTTC
cdr3_aa: CASSAGALTSGITYEQYF

d_call: NA
v_call: TRBV5-1
clone_size: NA
j_call: TRBJ1-2
cdr3_nt: TGCGCCAGCAGCTGGTTGGGGGCGACCTCCTATGGCTACACCTTC
cdr3_aa: CASSWLGATSYGYTF

d_call: NA
v_call: TRBV11-3
clone_size: NA
j_call: TRBJ2-7
cdr3_nt: TGTGCCAGCAGCTTAGGCCAGGGTCATTTTACCGAGCAGTACTTC
cdr3_aa: CASSLGQGHFTEQYF

d_call: NA
v_call: TRBV10-3
clone_size: NA
j_call: TRBJ2-3
cdr3_nt: TGTGCCATCAGTGAGTCGGCGGGGAACACAGATACGCAGTATTTT
cdr3_aa: CAISESAGNTDTQYF

d_call: NA
v_call: TRBV27
clone_size: NA
j_call: TRBJ2-7
cdr3_nt: TGTGCCAGCAGTACTCCTCAAGACAGGAACTCCTACGAGCAGTACTTC
cdr3_aa: CASSTPQDRNSYEQYF

d_call: NA
v_call: TRBV30
clone_size: NA
j_call: TRBJ1-2
cdr3_nt: TGTGCCTGGATGCGGCGAGAAGGTCGGAGAGGCTACACCTTC
cdr3_aa: CAWMRREGRRGYTF

d_call: NA
v_call: TRBV9
clone_size: NA
j_call: TRBJ1-6
cdr3_nt: TGTGCCAGCAGCCGGGGGGACTCAGGGTCACCCCTCCACTTT
cdr3_aa: CASSRGDSGSPLHF

d_call: NA
v_call: TRBV5-1
clone_size: NA
j_call: TRBJ1-2
cdr3_nt: TGCGCCAGCAGCCATACCCATCCAGACACGACTAACTATGGCTACACCTTC
cdr3_aa: CASSHTHPDTTNYGYTF

d_call: TRBD1
v_call: TRBV6-2/TRBV6-3
clone_size: NA
j_call: TRBJ1-2
cdr3_nt: TGTGCCAGCAGTTACAGGACAGGGGGAGGCTATGGCTACACCTTC
cdr3_aa: CASSYRTGGGYGYTF

d_call: TRBD1
v_call: TRBV3-1/TRBV3-2
clone_size: few
j_call: TRBJ1-2
cdr3_nt: TGTGCCAGCAGCCCGCTCTTCGGACAGGGATGGGGGGATGGCTACACCTTC
cdr3_aa: CASSPLFGQGWGDGYTF

d_call: NA
v_call: TRBV18
clone_size: NA
j_call: TRBJ1-4
cdr3_nt: TGTGCCAGCTCCTCACGCGGGCTGCCTAATGAAAAACTGTTTTTT
cdr3_aa: CASSSRGLPNEKLFF

d_call: TRBD1
v_call: TRBV13
clone_size: once
j_call: TRBJ2-2
cdr3_nt: TGTGCCAGCAGCGACTCGGGACAGGGGAACACCGGGGAGCTGTTTTTT
cdr3_aa: CASSDSGQGNTGELFF